The 17 T cell receptor beta chains presented below share a single source sample, sequenced in a study of metastatic and nonmetastatic thyroid tumors (dated by TCRdb to 2019 to 2021). No patient had received any treatment before thyroid surgery. The library relied on PCR. Sequenced on an Illumina HiSeq 4000. TCRdb handled the public reads itself, with Q25 trimming in fastp and clone calling in MiXCR, and kept productive beta chains. This sample lists tens of thousands of clones; about 15% were detected once. 3.6% of the sample goes to the ten largest clones. Sequencing was carried out using blood. The source of these receptors is a female donor with papillary thyroid cancer or a benign thyroid nodule (not recorded which). Some clones in this sample may be carry-over from other donors' samples.

V and J are TRBV5-1 and TRBJ1-6; D is possibly TRBD1 (5 bases). Germline lookup yields CDR1 SGHRS and CDR2 YFSETQ. V was trimmed by 6 bases and J by 10 bases, leaving 14 bases between them. The CDR3 spans 13 residues. CDR3 DNA: TGCGCCAGCATGGTGGGGGAGAACTCACCCCTCCACTTT. Translated, it gives CASMVGENSPLHF.

This clone was observed many times. For the CDR3, the DNA is TGCAGTGCTAATGGACAGGGGGAACAGCCCCAGCATTTT. It specifies CSANGQGEQPQHF. The J gene is TRBJ1-5, the V gene TRBV20-1, with 10 positions matching TRBD1. Per germline, CDR1 DFQATT and CDR2 SNEGSKA (reference sequence). The CDR3 covers 13 residues. V lost 4 bases, J lost 7 bases, and 4 bases stayed unmatched.

This rearrangement joins TRBV20-1 to TRBJ1-2, with D hard to call. The germline V gene has CDR1 DFQATT and CDR2 SNEGSKA (reference sequence). Trimming took 7 bases from V and 6 from J, leaving 15 bases between them. The CDR3 is made up of 12 amino acids. In nucleotides, the CDR3 is TGCAGTGATAGTGGCAGGCATGATGGCTACACCTTC. Translated, it gives CSDSGRHDGYTF.

This clone was found many times. V and J are TRBV20-1 and TRBJ2-5, with D possibly being TRBD1 (6 bases). CDR1 is DFQATT, CDR2 SNEGSKA, per germline (reference sequence). Trimming removed 5 bases from V and 2 bases from J, with 9 bases in between. There are 12 residues in the CDR3. The CDR3: CSARDMQETQYF. In DNA form, the CDR3 reads TGCAGTGCTCGGGACATGCAAGAGACCCAGTACTTC.

This clone was seen repeatedly, ten times or more. The sample contains more than one DNA sequence encoding this CDR3. The chain couples TRBV9 to TRBJ2-3, with a weak D call TRBD2 (5 bases). The V end was cut by 6 bases, the J end by 0 bases, with 14 bases between. The CDR3 has 15 residues. Germline assignment: CDR1 SGDLS and CDR2 YYNGEE. CDR3 in amino acids: CASTPGKTSTDTQYF. CDR3 in DNA: TGTGCCAGCACCCCGGGGAAAACTAGCACAGATACGCAGTATTTT.

This clone was observed many times. J is TRBJ1-6 and V is TRBV6-2 or TRBV6-3, with D tentatively TRBD1 (6 bases). Germline V gives CDR1 MNHEY, CDR2 SVGEGT. Trimming cost V 7 bases and J 8 bases, with 12 bases left between them. The length of the CDR3 is 13 residues. CDR3 bases: TGTGCCAGCATTGGACAGCCTTATTCACCCCTCCACTTT. Amino acids: CASIGQPYSPLHF.

As to this clone: A much larger clone differs from this one at a single base, so this may be a read error. The chain joins TRBV20-1 to TRBJ1-5; D ambiguous. CDR1 DFQATT and CDR2 SNEGSKA come from the germline V gene (reference sequence). V was trimmed by 1 base and J by 2 bases, leaving 12 bases between them. This CDR3 region has 15 residues. Here the CDR3 reads CSARATWRRNQPQHF. The DNA of the CDR3 is TGCAGTGCTAGAGCGACATGGCGGCGCAATCAGCCCCAGCATTTT.

About this clone itself: A single base separates this from a much larger clone, so it may be a read error. CDR3 loop: CASSVYVLETQYF. The CDR3 coding sequence is TGTGCCAGCAGCGTATATGTATTGGAGACCCAGTACTTC. The rearrangement uses TRBV9 and TRBJ2-5, with D unresolved. There are 13 residues in the CDR3. The V gene's germline CDR1 is SGDLS and CDR2 YYNGEE. Trimming pared 1 base from V and 5 bases from J, leaving 9 bases between.

This clone was counted ten times or more. This chain uses TRBV19 with TRBJ2-6, with 7 bases identical to TRBD1. The junction had 8 bases not matched to a gene; V was cut back by 9 bases and J by 0 bases. CDR1 LNHDA and CDR2 SQIVND come from the germline V gene (reference sequence). The CDR3 has 16 amino acids. The CDR3 nucleotides read TGTGCCAGCTCCCCGGGACAGAACTCTGGGGCCAACGTCCTGACTTTC. Its translation is CASSPGQNSGANVLTF.

The chain has TRBV27 and TRBJ2-5, with 7 bases that match TRBD1. Losses at the gene ends were 4 bases for V and 3 bases for J; bases not matched to a gene: 5. Germline assignment: CDR1 MNHEY and CDR2 SMNVEV (reference sequence). CDR3 size: 14 residues. The DNA for the CDR3 is TGTGCCAGCAGTTCCGTCGACAGGGAAGAGACCCAGTACTTC. Translated, it gives CASSSVDREETQYF.

This clone was seen at least ten times. V and J are TRBV18 and TRBJ2-3; D gene uncertain. The V gene lost 2 bases and the J gene lost 0 bases, with 3 bases spanning the gap. The CDR3 extends over 13 amino acids. The germline CDR1 and CDR2 sequences are KGHSH and LQKENI. CDR3 sequence (DNA): TGTGCCAGCTCACCATTGAGCACAGATACGCAGTATTTT. It yields the protein CASSPLSTDTQYF.

Note on this clone: A much larger clone differs by one base, so this may be a read error. Other nucleotide sequences from this sample produce the same CDR3. V gene TRBV3-1 combines with J gene TRBJ1-1; possible D gene TRBD1, 5 bases. Germline CDR1 reads LGHDT; CDR2 reads YNNKEL (reference sequence). This CDR3 is built from 15 residues. With 0 bases removed from V and 5 bases from J, the gap between germline ends came to 13 bases. CDR3 residues: CASSQEGLLGTEAFF. CDR3 in DNA: TGTGCCAGCAGCCAAGAGGGGCTCTTGGGTACTGAAGCTTTCTTT.

This clone came up many times. The V call is TRBV28, the J call TRBJ2-3; TRBD1 agrees at 9 bases. The length of the CDR3 is 17 residues. V trimming: 4 bases; J trimming: 4 bases; junction bases outside the gene matches: 12. The germline CDR1 and CDR2 sequences are MDHEN and SYDVKM. This CDR3 reads CASSSPTGTGFADTQYF. For the CDR3, the DNA is TGTGCCAGCAGTTCTCCTACCGGGACAGGGTTTGCAGATACGCAGTATTTT.

There are many counts of this clone. The chain recombines TRBV19 with TRBJ2-7; D might be TRBD2 (6 bases). V was pared by 3 bases and J by 1 base, with 10 bases between. The germline CDR1 and CDR2 sequences are LNHDA and SQIVND (reference sequence). This CDR3 region has 14 residues. CDR3 nucleotide sequence: TGTGCCAGTAGTATTGAGGAGGGGTCCTACGAGCAGTACTTC. This translates into CASSIEEGSYEQYF.

This clone showed up many times. The chain joins TRBV19 to TRBJ1-1, with 7 bases identical to TRBD1. Germline values: CDR1 LNHDA, CDR2 SQIVND (reference sequence). Trimming at V came to 4 bases and at J to 0 bases, leaving 5 bases not matched to a gene. This CDR3 region has 15 residues. The DNA for the CDR3 is TGTGCCAGTAGTACCATCGACAGGGTGAACACTGAAGCTTTCTTT. Translating gives CASSTIDRVNTEAFF.

There are many counts of this clone. The chain joins TRBV4-1 to TRBJ2-7, with D unclear. V was cut by 3 bases and J by 0 bases, with 15 bases left in between. The CDR3 runs to 16 residues. The germline V gene encodes CDR1 MGHRA and CDR2 YSYEKL. The CDR3 coding sequence is TGCGCCAGCAGCCAGGAACCCGGACGGACCTCCTACGAGCAGTACTTC. Translation: CASSQEPGRTSYEQYF.

This clone has only one observation. The chain joins TRBV4-1 to TRBJ2-1; 10 positions match TRBD1. With V trimmed by 8 bases and J by 9 bases, 7 bases remained unmatched. CDR3 length: 13 amino acids. Per the germline V gene, CDR1 is MGHRA and CDR2 is YSYEKL. The CDR3 sequence: CASHGQGVGEQFF. CDR3 bases: TGCGCCAGCCATGGACAGGGGGTTGGTGAGCAGTTCTTC.